The entry below gives a single TCR beta chain sequence along with its context. Its antigen remains unknown. With constant-segment primers, 5'RACE yielded cDNA libraries of TCR alpha and TCR beta that carried sample barcodes and UMIs. TCRdb re-analysed the 5' RACE reads in MiXCR, keeping a single row per CDR3 protein. The data contain some 310,000 distinct CDR3 sequences, 20% to 25% of them singletons. This entry is derived from a study of T-cell memory formation after mild COVID-19. Study-level results: Pre-infection memory held some responding clones, suggesting pre-existing cross-reactive T cells responded. CD4+ contracting clones were mainly CM and EM; CD8+ ones, EMRA.

This CDR3 has 13 amino acids. The germline CDR1 and CDR2 sequences are SGHTA and FQGTGA. V gave up 5 bases and J gave up 4 bases; unmatched junction bases: 3. The chain joins TRBV7-3 to TRBJ1-1; TRBD1 agrees at 8 bases. The sequence was collected from a man between 18 and 29 years old who had mild COVID-19 (a few samples of this study predate the infection). Cell type and time point are not known. The sample was PBMCs or a T cell subset sorted from them (not recorded which). The CDR3 DNA reads as TGTGCCAGCAGCGCCACAGGGGGCACTGAAGCTTTCTTT. Its protein product is CASSATGGTEAFF.